This T cell receptor beta chain appears in the sequencing data of a study of shared clonotypes between healthy human individuals. The wider study: A couple of women and a few men aged 18 to 49 served as donors. Per donor, three plates held CD4 naive cells, three held CD4 memory, two held CD8 naive and one held CD8 memory.

At the deep level, the assay was run. The protocol was immunoSEQ multiplex PCR, while the TCRdb copy is restricted to in-frame clones and leaves out a portion. The sample yields hundreds of thousands of clones, more than 95% seen once. V lost 6 bases, J lost 0 bases, and 11 bases lay in between. The CDR3 consists of 14 residues. From germline, CDR1 is LNHDA and CDR2 SQIVND (reference sequence). The genes are TRBV19 and TRBJ1-1, with D maybe TRBD1 (6 bases). This TCR was recovered from a woman in her twenties or thirties in good health. The material sequenced was naive CD4+ T cells sorted from blood. As for subset: CD45RA+ positively selected. CDR3 coding DNA: TGTGCCAGTAGGGGCGACAGGATGAACACTGAAGCTTTCTTT. Translated, it gives CASRGDRMNTEAFF.